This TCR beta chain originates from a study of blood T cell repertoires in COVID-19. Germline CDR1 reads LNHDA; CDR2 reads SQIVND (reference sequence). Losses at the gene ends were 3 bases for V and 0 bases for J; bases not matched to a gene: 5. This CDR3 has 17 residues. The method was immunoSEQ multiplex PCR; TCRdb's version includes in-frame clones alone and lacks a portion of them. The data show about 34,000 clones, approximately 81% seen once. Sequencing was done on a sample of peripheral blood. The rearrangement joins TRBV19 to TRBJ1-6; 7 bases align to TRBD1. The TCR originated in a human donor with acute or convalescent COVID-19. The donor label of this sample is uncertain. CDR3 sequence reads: CASSMGQPSSYNSPLHF. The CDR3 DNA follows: TGTGCCAGTAGTATGGGACAGCCAAGCTCCTATAATTCACCCCTCCACTTT.